Below, 9 T cell receptor beta chains from the same sample are listed, as sequenced in a study of cytomegalovirus exposure and HLA in healthy donors. PCR employed 60 Vbeta and 13 Jbeta primers. The assay was immunoSEQ multiplex PCR, and TCRdb's table has in-frame clones only and misses some. The sample includes 100,000 or so clones, roughly three fifths seen only once; the top ten take 3.8%. Sample: PBMCs. Receptors were obtained from a man aged 30 to 45 in good health and CMV-seropositive.

This clone was counted only a few times. The chain joins TRBV7-3 to TRBJ1-1; the D gene is possibly TRBD1 (5 bases). V lost 2 bases, J lost 5 bases, and 12 bases lay in between. The CDR3 has 14 residues. In germline, CDR1 is SGHTA, CDR2 FQGTGA. The DNA for the CDR3 is TGTGCCAGCAGCTTAGGAGCAGGGTTGACTGAAGCTTTCTTT. This gives the protein CASSLGAGLTEAFF. Looking up the rest from reference TRBV7-3 and TRBJ1-1 gives the full variable domain: GAGVSQTPSNKVTEKGKYVELRCDPISGHTALYWYRQSLGQGPEFLIYFQGTGAADDSGLPNDRFFAVRPEGSVSTLKIQRTERGDSAVYLCASSLGAGLTEAFFGQGTRLTVV.

V and J are TRBV10-1 and TRBJ2-7, with TRBD1 matching 8 bases. This CDR3 is built from 14 residues. The junction had 6 bases not matched to a gene; V was cut back by 1 base and J by 7 bases. Germline CDR1 reads WNHNN; CDR2 reads SYGVQD (reference sequence). CDR3 nucleotides: TGCGCCAGCAGTGAGTTAGGACAGGGTAGAGAGCAGTACTTC. Amino acid sequence: CASSELGQGREQYF.

The CDR3 coding sequence is TGCGCCAGCAGCCAAGGAGTCGGGACAGGGATCGACGAGCAGTACTTC. It codes for CASSQGVGTGIDEQYF. This chain joins TRBV4-1 and TRBJ2-7, with 9 bases matching TRBD1. Per the germline V gene, CDR1 is MGHRA and CDR2 is YSYEKL. With 1 base clipped from V and 5 bases from J, the junction kept 9 bases outside the gene matches. CDR3 size: 16 residues.

This clone has just a few counts. V is TRBV27 and J is TRBJ2-7, with D perhaps matching TRBD2 (6 bases). V was clipped by 5 bases and J by 5 bases, with 13 bases between them. The CDR3 sequence is 13 residues long. The germline CDR1 and CDR2 sequences are MNHEY and SMNVEV (reference sequence). The CDR3 DNA sequence: TGTGCCAGCAGTCCGGGACTGCCTGACGAGCAGTACTTC. This sequence encodes CASSPGLPDEQYF.

The CDR3 sequence is CASSQDNPGGPETQYF. CDR3 in DNA: TGCGCCAGCAGCCAAGATAATCCGGGGGGGCCTGAGACCCAGTACTTC. The rearrangement uses TRBV4-1 and TRBJ2-5; 8 nucleotides match TRBD2. The CDR3 is 16 amino acids. In germline, CDR1 is MGHRA, CDR2 YSYEKL. The V gene end was trimmed by 0 bases and the J gene end by 5 bases; junction bases not matched to a gene: 8.

The chain joins TRBV2 to TRBJ2-4; tentative D call: TRBD1 (6 bases). Trimming stripped 8 bases from V and 9 bases from J, with 17 bases between. The CDR3 runs to 13 residues. The V gene's germline CDR1 is SNHLY and CDR2 FYNNEI. The CDR3 coding sequence is TGTGCCAGCTCGGACAGTTTGGGGCTCATTCAGTACTTC. Translating gives CASSDSLGLIQYF.

The chain links TRBV5-4 to TRBJ2-5; 8 nucleotides align to TRBD2. CDR3 length: 13 amino acids. Germline trimming cut 1 base from V and 5 bases from J; bases unmatched to any gene: 1. The germline V gene has CDR1 SGHNT and CDR2 YYREEE (reference sequence). The CDR3 reads CASSLRGGETQYF. Here the CDR3 DNA reads TGTGCCAGCAGCTTGCGGGGGGGGGAGACCCAGTACTTC.

This clone was detected only once. V usage is TRBV21-1 and J usage is TRBJ2-7; TRBD1 was called by the table and not checked on the DNA. TRBV21-1 is described as a pseudogene. CDR3 length: 17 residues. CDR3 DNA sequence: TGTGCCAGCAGCAAAGTTGGAGTGGCAGGGAAGATTTACGAGCAGTACTTC. It codes for CASSKVGVAGKIYEQYF.

This clone was counted between two and nine times. V gene TRBV11-3 combines with J gene TRBJ2-7, with a possible D match to TRBD1 (6 bases). V was trimmed by 3 bases and J by 3 bases, leaving 12 bases between them. This CDR3 spans 14 amino acids. Germline V gene data show CDR1 as SGHNT and CDR2 as YENEEA. CDR3 sequence reads: CASSLGTSFYEQYF. The CDR3 DNA follows: TGTGCCAGCAGCTTGGGGACATCTTTCTACGAGCAGTACTTC.